This T cell receptor beta chain came from a study of blood T cell repertoires in COVID-19. Original methodology: It was from reference gene primer amplification that nucleated cell counts were estimated. Clones were read by immunoSEQ multiplex PCR, and TCRdb kept only the in-frame ones, dropping some. V and J calls and clone size follow that table, whereas D and trimming were derived from the DNA. The repertoire includes about 190,000 clones, roughly 84% of them detected once, and 3% to 3.5% sits in the top ten. Participant reports of clinical history set cohort assignment. Sequenced input: PBMCs or T cells enriched from blood (not recorded which). The sequence derives from a woman in her twenties or thirties who had recovered from COVID-19.

The CDR3 DNA is TGTGCCAGCACGGGCAGGGGAAATCAGCCCCAGCATTTT. Protein sequence: CASTGRGNQPQHF. This chain joins TRBV6-5 and TRBJ1-5; tentative D call: TRBD1 (6 bases). Germline V gene data show CDR1 as MNHEY and CDR2 as SVGAGI. The V end was cut by 7 bases, the J end by 4 bases, with 11 bases between. The CDR3 runs 13 residues.